This is a list of T cell receptor beta chains from one sample in a study of blood T cell repertoires in COVID-19. Data came from immunoSEQ multiplex PCR; TCRdb stores just in-frame clones and leaves some out. The sample lists more than 250,000 clones, 80% to 90% seen once, with approximately 1.2% in the top ten. The source material was peripheral blood. The source of these receptors is a woman aged 45 to 65 with acute or convalescent COVID-19. The CDR3 runs from the conserved cysteine through the conserved F or W. D genes are given only for firm matches. Not all rows give a size; the values are once, few, many and, for expanded clones, a class.

>TRBV9|NA|TRBJ2-2|NA
CASSVAGRLGELFF
TGTGCCAGCAGCGTAGCGGGGAGGCTCGGGGAGCTGTTTTTT
>TRBV2|TRBD1|TRBJ2-7|NA
CASRKGTGDAEQYF
TGTGCCAGCAGGAAGGGGACAGGGGATGCCGAGCAGTACTTC
>TRBV2|TRBD1|TRBJ2-1|NA
CASSEDRGSYNEQFF
TGTGCCAGCAGTGAGGACAGGGGCTCCTACAATGAGCAGTTCTTC
>TRBV18|TRBD1|TRBJ1-3|NA
CASSPPIGQGATGNTIYF
TGTGCCAGCTCACCACCGATCGGGCAGGGGGCTACTGGAAACACCATATATTTT
>TRBV7-8|NA|TRBJ2-1|NA
CASSLDLRVRNEQFF
TGTGCCAGCAGCTTAGACCTCCGGGTCCGGAATGAGCAGTTCTTC
>TRBV2|NA|TRBJ2-7|NA
CASSVYRSFEQYF
TGTGCCAGCAGTGTATACAGGTCTTTCGAGCAGTACTTC
>TRBV28|NA|TRBJ1-4|NA
CASSPTRGKANEKLFF
TGTGCCAGCAGTCCCACCAGGGGCAAAGCTAATGAAAAACTGTTTTTT
>TRBV5-6|NA|TRBJ2-1|NA
CASSLADNEQFF
TGTGCCAGCAGCTTGGCCGACAATGAGCAGTTCTTC
>TRBV2|NA|TRBJ1-1|NA
CASSYSSNTEAFF
TGTGCCAGCAGCTATTCGTCGAACACTGAAGCTTTCTTT
>TRBV19|TRBD1|TRBJ1-1|once
CASRSGGGVRTEAFF
TGTGCCAGTAGGTCAGGGGGAGGTGTTCGCACTGAAGCTTTCTTT
>TRBV5-6|NA|TRBJ2-7|NA
CASSTGISYEQYF
TGTGCCAGCAGCACAGGGATTTCCTACGAGCAGTACTTC
>TRBV6-6|NA|TRBJ2-7|NA
CASIHRGLQGSYEQYF
TGTGCCAGCATCCACCGGGGTTTACAGGGATCCTACGAGCAGTACTTC
>TRBV30|NA|TRBJ1-1|NA
CAWSERGSEAFF
TGTGCCTGGTCGGAAAGGGGGTCTGAAGCTTTCTTT
>TRBV24-1|TRBD1|TRBJ1-2|few
CATSGGTGFNYGYTF
TGTGCCACCAGTGGCGGGACAGGGTTCAACTATGGCTACACCTTC
>TRBV29-1|NA|TRBJ1-1|NA
CSVERGGVTEAFF
TGCAGCGTTGAACGGGGGGGAGTCACTGAAGCTTTCTTT
>TRBV28|NA|TRBJ2-3|NA
CASSLRVTDTQYF
TGTGCCAGCAGTTTGCGGGTAACAGATACGCAGTATTTT
>TRBV27|TRBD2|TRBJ2-1|NA
CASSLAGGSYNEQFF
TGTGCCAGCAGTTTAGCGGGGGGGTCCTACAATGAGCAGTTCTTC
>TRBV19|NA|TRBJ2-7|once
CASSLHNYEQYF
TGTGCCAGTAGCCTCCACAACTACGAGCAGTACTTC
>TRBV4-1|NA|TRBJ1-4|NA
CASSQDEAGTNEKLFF
TGCGCCAGCAGCCAAGATGAGGCGGGCACTAATGAAAAACTGTTTTTT
>TRBV12-5|NA|TRBJ2-5|NA
CASGNQGRETQYF
TGTGCTAGTGGGAATCAAGGGAGAGAGACCCAGTACTTC
>TRBV5-5|TRBD1|TRBJ1-2|NA
CASSLNRGWDYGYTF
TGTGCCAGCAGCTTAAACAGGGGTTGGGACTATGGCTACACCTTC
>TRBV11-3|NA|TRBJ2-2|NA
CASSLGGLPTGELFF
TGTGCCAGCAGCTTGGGCGGACTACCCACCGGGGAGCTGTTTTTT
>TRBV7-9|TRBD2|TRBJ2-3|NA
CASSSGLAGSADTQYF
TGTGCCAGCAGCTCCGGACTAGCGGGAAGTGCAGATACGCAGTATTTT
>TRBV5-4|NA|TRBJ1-1|NA
CASSSQGRTEAFF
TGTGCCAGCAGCTCACAGGGTAGAACTGAAGCTTTCTTT
>TRBV5-5|NA|TRBJ2-5|NA
CASSLGRAHLYF
TGTGCCAGCAGCTTGGGGAGGGCCCACTTGTACTTC
>TRBV27|TRBD1|TRBJ1-2|NA
CASSAKIGQGAYQGYTF
TGTGCCAGCAGTGCCAAAATAGGACAGGGGGCATATCAGGGCTACACCTTC
>TRBV27|TRBD1|TRBJ2-5|NA
CASSLSPVGQGRETQYF
TGTGCCAGCAGTTTATCCCCGGTGGGACAGGGGCGAGAGACCCAGTACTTC
>TRBV30|NA|TRBJ1-2|NA
CAWGLAYGYTF
TGTGCCTGGGGTCTAGCCTATGGCTACACCTTC
>TRBV29-1|TRBD1|TRBJ1-1|NA
CSVTGGNTEAFF
TGCAGCGTTACAGGGGGGAACACTGAAGCTTTCTTT
>TRBV6-6|NA|TRBJ1-1|NA
CASTRGPLPPEAFF
TGTGCCAGCACCAGGGGCCCATTGCCCCCTGAAGCTTTCTTT
>TRBV3-1/TRBV3-2|NA|TRBJ1-1|NA
CASKRSMNTEAFF
TGTGCCAGCAAGCGTTCCATGAACACTGAAGCTTTCTTT
>TRBV3-1/TRBV3-2|TRBD2|TRBJ2-3|NA
CASSLAGGPGTQYF
TGTGCCAGCAGTTTAGCGGGAGGGCCTGGTACGCAGTATTTT
>TRBV4-1|TRBD2|TRBJ2-1|NA
CASSPLAGAYNEQFF
TGCGCCAGCAGCCCGCTAGCGGGGGCCTACAATGAGCAGTTCTTC
>TRBV6-6|NA|TRBJ1-1|NA
CASSYKFSEAEAFF
TGTGCCAGCAGTTATAAATTCTCGGAGGCTGAAGCTTTCTTT
>TRBV16|TRBD1|TRBJ2-5|NA
CASSQGTADFETQYF
TGTGCCAGCAGCCAAGGGACAGCCGATTTCGAGACCCAGTACTTC
>TRBV7-8|NA|TRBJ1-6|NA
CASKGVDNSPLHF
TGTGCCAGCAAAGGGGTCGATAATTCACCCCTCCACTTT
>TRBV4-2|NA|TRBJ1-2|NA
CASSQAQENYGYTF
TGTGCCAGCAGCCAAGCGCAGGAAAACTATGGCTACACCTTC
>TRBV7-9|TRBD2|TRBJ2-5|once
CASSLPSTSGGETQYF
TGTGCCAGCAGCCTCCCCTCGACTAGCGGGGGAGAGACCCAGTACTTC
>TRBV19|NA|TRBJ1-6|NA
CASTYRGGENSPLHF
TGTGCCAGTACCTACCGGGGGGGGGAGAATTCACCCCTCCACTTT
>TRBV2|TRBD1|TRBJ1-5|NA
CASRISDRASPQHF
TGTGCCAGCCGGATATCGGACAGGGCCTCTCCCCAGCATTTT
>TRBV5-1|TRBD1|TRBJ1-3|NA
CASSWTGGENTIYF
TGCGCCAGCAGCTGGACAGGGGGCGAAAACACCATATATTTT
>TRBV6-2/TRBV6-3|NA|TRBJ1-1|NA
CASSYSGRRTEAFF
TGTGCCAGCAGTTACTCGGGCAGACGAACTGAAGCTTTCTTT
>TRBV9|TRBD2|TRBJ2-5|NA
CASSSREVLAGVSETQYF
TGTGCCAGCAGCTCCCGAGAGGTACTAGCGGGAGTCTCGGAGACCCAGTACTTC
>TRBV7-2|TRBD2|TRBJ2-2|NA
CASSFQRGDTGELFF
TGTGCCAGCAGCTTCCAACGGGGGGACACCGGGGAGCTGTTTTTT
>TRBV5-1|NA|TRBJ1-2|NA
CASSPDSNYGYTF
TGCGCCAGCAGCCCCGACAGTAACTATGGCTACACCTTC
>TRBV7-6|NA|TRBJ2-2|NA
CASSLWSSRDTGELFF
TGTGCCAGCAGCTTATGGTCATCCAGGGACACCGGGGAGCTGTTTTTT
>TRBV3-1/TRBV3-2|NA|TRBJ2-5|once
CASSFSSGETQYF
TGTGCCAGCAGCTTTTCTTCGGGGGAGACCCAGTACTTC
>TRBV2|NA|TRBJ2-1|NA
CASSERLAIF
TGTGCCAGCAGTGAAAGGCTAGCAATCTTC
>TRBV30|TRBD1|TRBJ2-5|NA
CAWDRQGVETQYF
TGTGCCTGGGACCGACAGGGAGTGGAGACCCAGTACTTC
>TRBV18|TRBD2|TRBJ2-7|NA
CASSPPSSGSYEQYF
TGTGCCAGCTCACCACCCTCTAGCGGGAGTTACGAGCAGTACTTC
>TRBV18|NA|TRBJ2-7|NA
CASSPGAYSSYEQYF
TGTGCCAGCTCACCAGGGGCTTATAGCTCCTACGAGCAGTACTTC